A single sample is the source of the 3 T cell receptor beta chains below, sequenced in a study of shared clonotypes between healthy human individuals. Clones were sequenced by immunoSEQ multiplex PCR, and TCRdb holds only the in-frame ones, with some missing. The sample includes around 620,000 clones, about 95% of them seen just once. CD45RO-negative cells were positively selected for CCR7, leaving out terminally differentiated effector memory CD45RA+ cells. Material: naive CD8+ T cells sorted from blood. The receptors were sampled from a woman in her 30s in good health.

The CDR3: CASSLAPGQGLHNEQFF. CDR3 nucleotide sequence: TGTGCCAGCAGCTTAGCCCCCGGACAGGGGCTCCACAATGAGCAGTTCTTC. This sequence joins TRBV7-6 and TRBJ2-1, with 9 bases aligning to TRBD1. V gave up 0 bases and J gave up 5 bases; unmatched junction bases: 8. CDR3 length equals 17 residues. Germline CDR1 SGHVS, CDR2 FNYEAQ. The full variable domain, rest sourced from reference TRBV7-6 and TRBJ2-1, is GAGVSQSPRYKVTKRGQDVALRCDPISGHVSLYWYRQALGQGPEFLTYFNYEAQQDKSGLPNDRFSAERPEGSISTLTIQRTEQRDSAMYRCASSLAPGQGLHNEQFFGPGTRLTVL.

The CDR3 region is CASRDRGRNEQYF. For the CDR3, the DNA is TGTGCCAGCAGAGACAGGGGCCGGAACGAGCAGTACTTC. V is TRBV5-6 and J is TRBJ2-7, with 8 bases fitting TRBD1. V dropped 5 bases and J dropped 5; count of bases not matched to a gene: 6. The germline CDR1 and CDR2 sequences are SGHDT and YYEEEE. The CDR3 is 13 residues long.

This chain connects TRBV19 to TRBJ2-1; 8 nucleotides align to TRBD2. V lost 2 bases, J lost 9 bases, and 12 bases stayed unmatched. The CDR3 loop spans 16 amino acids. Germline assignment: CDR1 LNHDA and CDR2 SQIVND (reference sequence). CDR3 loop: CASSISGGRPSPEQFF. DNA of the CDR3: TGTGCCAGTAGTATAAGCGGCGGGAGGCCGTCACCTGAGCAGTTCTTC.